These 25 T cell receptor beta chains were sequenced from one sample in a study of chemoradiotherapy in HPV16-positive cancers. The table came from immunoSEQ multiplex PCR; TCRdb's copy has only in-frame clones and leaves some out. The top ten hold about 20% of the sample, which has some 29,000 clones, about 94% seen once. The sequenced sample was blood, obtained from a patient who underwent chemoradiotherapy. All receptors derive from a human donor with HPV-associated anogenital cancer.

This clone was picked up one time. The chain carries TRBV9 and TRBJ1-2; 7 positions match TRBD1. V lost 4 bases and J lost 4; bases outside the gene matches: 4. CDR1 is SGDLS and CDR2 is YYNGEE in the germline V gene. The CDR3 has 13 residues. The CDR3 DNA sequence: TGTGCCAGCAGCAAAGGACAGGTCTATGGCTACACCTTC. Translation gives CASSKGQVYGYTF.

This clone was counted between two and nine times. This chain's CDR3 is CASSLGLIVTEAFF. DNA for the CDR3: TGTGCCAGCAGCTTGGGACTAATCGTCACTGAAGCTTTCTTT. This rearrangement joins TRBV7-4 to TRBJ1-1; a weak D match, TRBD1 (5 bases). The CDR3 spans 14 residues. Germline CDR1 reads SGHVT; CDR2 reads SQSDAQ. The V end lost 3 bases, the J end lost 4 bases, and 12 bases lay between the germline ends.

This clone showed up just once. The junction shows a germline mismatch at one end, possibly a read error. The V gene is TRBV7-7, the J gene TRBJ2-5, with TRBD2 identical over 13 bases. CDR3 length: 17 residues. Germline-derived CDR1 and CDR2 are SSHAT and FNYEAQ (reference sequence). The DNA for the CDR3 is TGTGCTAGCAGCTTAGGAGGACTAGCGGGAGTAAGGGAGACCCAGTACTTC. Translation: CASSLGGLAGVRETQYF.

V usage is TRBV6-1 and J usage is TRBJ2-7; 7 bases map to TRBD1. Per the germline V gene, CDR1 is MNHNS and CDR2 is SASEGT. Trimming took 7 bases from V and 2 from J; bases not matched to a gene: 8. The CDR3 has 14 amino acids. In DNA form, the CDR3 reads TGTGCCAGCAAACTACAGGGGATCACCTACGAGCAGTACTTC. Protein product: CASKLQGITYEQYF.

The chain joins TRBV7-9 to TRBJ2-3; D is uncertain. Per the germline V gene, CDR1 is SEHNR and CDR2 is FQNEAQ (reference sequence). Trimming removed 0 bases from V and 4 bases from J, with 8 bases in between. This CDR3 has 14 amino acids. The CDR3 is CASSLADNADTQYF. The CDR3 nucleotides are TGTGCCAGCAGCTTAGCTGACAACGCAGATACGCAGTATTTT. The entire variable domain, with the rest obtained from reference TRBV7-9 and TRBJ2-3, is as follows: DTGVSQNPRHKITKRGQNVTFRCDPISEHNRLYWYRQTLGQGPEFLTYFQNEAQLEKSRLLSDRFSAERPKGSFSTLEIQRTEQGDSAMYLCASSLADNADTQYFGPGTRLTVL.

This chain links TRBV2 with TRBJ2-7; D not resolved. The length of the CDR3 is 13 residues. The germline gives CDR1 SNHLY, CDR2 FYNNEI. V was cut by 6 bases and J by 4 bases, with 13 bases left in between. CDR3: CASSKNRAYEQYF. As DNA, the CDR3 is TGTGCCAGCAGCAAGAACCGGGCGTACGAGCAGTACTTC.

V gene TRBV15 combines with J gene TRBJ1-6; the match to TRBD1 covers 7 bases. The trim removed 4 bases at V and 5 bases at J, leaving 2 bases unmatched. The length of the CDR3 is 14 residues. Germline values: CDR1 LNHNV, CDR2 YYDKDF (reference sequence). The CDR3 spells CATSITGDNSPLHF. The DNA of the CDR3 is TGTGCCACCAGCATCACAGGGGATAATTCACCCCTCCACTTT.

The rearrangement joins TRBV14 to TRBJ2-4; a possible D gene is TRBD2 (7 bases). The CDR3 spans 16 residues. Trimming took off 1 base at V and 1 base at J, with 11 bases between the two ends. Looked up from germline, CDR1 is SGHDN and CDR2 is FVKESK. In DNA, the CDR3 is TGTGCCAGCAGCCAAGCCAGGGGAGGGGCCAAAAACATTCAGTACTTC. Translating it yields CASSQARGGAKNIQYF.

J is TRBJ1-2 and V is TRBV6-1; D ambiguous. This CDR3 spans 10 amino acids. The ends were cut back, 9 bases at V and 8 bases at J, with 10 bases in the middle. Germline-derived CDR1 and CDR2 are MNHNS and SASEGT. The CDR3 loop reads CASQSGGYTF. The CDR3 region has the DNA TGTGCCAGTCAGAGCGGGGGCTACACCTTC.

This chain links TRBV5-5 with TRBJ2-3; perhaps TRBD1 as D (6 bases). In germline, CDR1 is SGHKS, CDR2 YYEKEE (reference sequence). The CDR3 sequence is 14 residues long. Trimming removed 4 bases at V and 1 base at J, with 10 bases between. The DNA for the CDR3 is TGTGCCAGCAGCAACAGGGTAGGCACAGATACGCAGTATTTT. The encoded protein is CASSNRVGTDTQYF.

CDR3 protein: CASSLAGRGDTQYF. In DNA, the CDR3 is TGCGCCAGCAGCTTGGCAGGGAGGGGGGATACGCAGTATTTT. The chain links TRBV5-1 to TRBJ2-3; TRBD2 might be the D (7 bases). Germline CDR1 reads SGHRS; CDR2 reads YFSETQ. The V end lost 0 bases, the J end lost 6 bases, and 11 bases lay between the germline ends. The CDR3 has 14 amino acids.

V is TRBV29-1 and J is TRBJ2-3, with TRBD2 as a possible D gene (6 bases). Germline CDR1 and CDR2: SQVTM and ANQGSEA. V lost 6 bases and J lost 1, with 11 bases in between. The CDR3 totals 13 residues. CDR3 sequence (DNA): TGCAGCGTGGTGCGGGACGGCACAGATACGCAGTATTTT. Amino acids: CSVVRDGTDTQYF.

This rearrangement joins TRBV19 to TRBJ2-1; D is possibly TRBD1 (6 bases). The germline V gene encodes CDR1 LNHDA and CDR2 SQIVND (reference sequence). The CDR3 spans 12 residues. Trimming stripped 9 bases from V and 4 bases from J, with 10 bases between. This chain's CDR3 is CARDSKYNEQFF. Written as DNA, the CDR3 is TGTGCCAGGGACAGCAAATACAATGAGCAGTTCTTC.

This clone was counted once. V gene TRBV29-1 combines with J gene TRBJ2-6; tentative D call: TRBD2 (6 bases). V lost 4 bases to trimming and J lost 0 bases, with 7 bases between them. CDR3 length: 14 amino acids. Germline assignment: CDR1 SQVTM and CDR2 ANQGSEA. CDR3 region: CSVGRDSGANVLTF. DNA of the CDR3: TGCAGCGTTGGGAGGGACTCTGGGGCCAACGTCCTGACTTTC.

The J gene is TRBJ2-1, the V gene TRBV6-5, with 7 bases that match TRBD2. The germline gives CDR1 MNHEY, CDR2 SVGAGI. Trimming took 4 bases from V and 7 from J; bases not matched to a gene: 13. The CDR3 extends over 16 amino acids. CDR3 sequence (DNA): TGTGCCAGCAGTTCCGGGATTACTAGCGTTCAGAATGAGCAGTTCTTC. Residues: CASSSGITSVQNEQFF.

This clone was seen only once. The chain uses TRBV7-2 and TRBJ1-2, with 7 bases aligning to TRBD1. Germline CDR1 is SGHTA and CDR2 is FQGNSA. J lost 4 bases, V lost 0 bases, and 8 bases had no gene match. CDR3 size: 16 residues. The DNA for the CDR3 is TGTGCCAGCAGCTTAGCCCGGACAGGAGACACCTATGGCTACACCTTC. This encodes CASSLARTGDTYGYTF.

V usage is TRBV25-1 and J usage is TRBJ1-1, with TRBD1 identical over 7 bases. V was pared by 3 bases and J by 3 bases, with 1 base of the junction left unmatched. Germline V gene sequence: CDR1 MGHDK, CDR2 SYGVNS. There are 13 residues in the CDR3. CDR3 sequence: CASSDTGDTEAFF. The CDR3, as DNA: TGTGCCAGCAGTGATACAGGGGACACTGAAGCTTTCTTT.

This clone has just one count. The chain joins TRBV7-9 to TRBJ1-2, with D possibly TRBD1 on 6 matching bases. Deletions cut 3 bases from V and 0 bases from J, with 11 bases between. The CDR3 totals 15 residues. Germline CDR1 SEHNR, CDR2 FQNEAQ (reference sequence). CDR3 nucleotide sequence: TGTGCCAGCAGCTTGATCCAGGGGTCTAACTATGGCTACACCTTC. Translating gives CASSLIQGSNYGYTF. Together with reference TRBV7-9 and TRBJ1-2, the CDR3 gives the full variable domain: DTGVSQNPRHKITKRGQNVTFRCDPISEHNRLYWYRQTLGQGPEFLTYFQNEAQLEKSRLLSDRFSAERPKGSFSTLEIQRTEQGDSAMYLCASSLIQGSNYGYTFGSGTRLTVV.

The chain links TRBV2 to TRBJ1-5; possible D gene TRBD1, 5 bases. Trimming took off 3 bases at V and 0 bases at J, with 9 bases between the two ends. The CDR3 covers 15 residues. CDR1 is SNHLY, CDR2 FYNNEI, per germline. In nucleotides, the CDR3 is TGTGCCAGCAGTGAGGGGACCCTTAGCAATCAGCCCCAGCATTTT. Its translation is CASSEGTLSNQPQHF.

The chain is built from TRBV7-9 and TRBJ2-4; 12 bases map to TRBD2. The germline CDR1 and CDR2 sequences are SEHNR and FQNEAQ (reference sequence). V was clipped by 4 bases and J by 8 bases; unmatched bases: 12. The CDR3 totals 17 residues. The CDR3 DNA is TGTGCCAGCAGCTCTAAGAGACTAGCGGGGGCTTCGGACATTCAGTACTTC. This translates into CASSSKRLAGASDIQYF.

This CDR3 is CASSLLVTEAFF. In DNA, the CDR3 is TGTGCCAGCAGTTTATTAGTCACTGAAGCTTTCTTT. V and J are TRBV28 and TRBJ1-1; D is unresolved. Germline CDR1 is MDHEN and CDR2 is SYDVKM. The V and J ends lost 1 base and 4 bases respectively, with 4 bases between them. The CDR3 loop spans 12 amino acids.

This chain links TRBV5-5 with TRBJ2-7; D assignment may be TRBD1 or TRBD2 (5 bases each). CDR1 and CDR2 (germline): SGHKS, YYEKEE (reference sequence). The CDR3 runs to 15 residues. Trimming left V 4 bases short and J 2 bases short, with 16 bases between. CDR3 protein: CASSTTGTSTYEQYF. The CDR3 DNA reads as TGTGCCAGCAGCACAACCGGGACGTCCACCTACGAGCAGTACTTC.

This clone was seen just once. The V gene is TRBV7-9, the J gene TRBJ2-3; D might be TRBD1 (5 bases). The germline CDR1 and CDR2 sequences are SEHNR and FQNEAQ (reference sequence). V was cut by 3 bases and J by 6 bases, with 10 bases left in between. The CDR3 is 13 residues long. CDR3 in DNA: TGTGCCAGCAGCTTCAGGGTTCTTGATACGCAGTATTTT. Protein sequence: CASSFRVLDTQYF.

The chain carries TRBV7-3 and TRBJ2-5, with D possibly matching TRBD2 (6 bases). V was pared by 5 bases and J by 4 bases, with 14 bases between. The CDR3 extends over 14 amino acids. CDR1 is SGHTA, CDR2 FQGTGA, per germline. In DNA form, the CDR3 reads TGTGCCAGCAGCCAAGGGACTGGGGGAGAGACCCAGTACTTC. Amino acid sequence: CASSQGTGGETQYF.

The chain uses TRBV7-2 and TRBJ1-2; D not certain. The length of the CDR3 is 14 residues. The V end lost 3 bases, the J end lost 7 bases, and 15 bases lay between the germline ends. Germline V lookup: CDR1 SGHTA, CDR2 FQGNSA. CDR3 bases: TGTGCCAGCAGCTTTGCTCCACAGTCTGGTGGCTACACCTTC. Translating it yields CASSFAPQSGGYTF.